This is a list of T cell receptor beta chains from one sample in a study of shared clonotypes between healthy human individuals. The protocol was immunoSEQ multiplex PCR, while the TCRdb copy is restricted to in-frame clones and leaves out a portion. The data contain some 2,400,000 clones, 95% of them singletons. Sequenced sample: naive CD4+ T cells sorted from blood. The receptors derive from a man aged 18 to 35 in good health. CDR3s include the opening cysteine and the closing phenylalanine or tryptophan. D genes are given only for firm matches. Where a row states a size, it is once, few, many or the class of an expanded clone; other rows omit it.

size	J	V	D	DNA	CDR3
NA	TRBJ2-7	TRBV18	NA	TGTGCCAGCTCCCTCACTGCCTACGAGCAGTACTTC	CASSLTAYEQYF
NA	TRBJ2-3	TRBV4-2	NA	TGTGCCAGCAGCCAAGAAATTCACGGGGGGCCCGATACGCAGTATTTT	CASSQEIHGGPDTQYF
NA	TRBJ1-6	TRBV4-1	NA	TGCGCCAGCAGGTGGACAGCGAGCTCCTATAATTCACCCCTCCACTTT	CASRWTASSYNSPLHF
once	TRBJ1-1	TRBV5-1	NA	TGCGCCAGCGTGGAAAATGACGGAGTAAACACTGAAGCTTTCTTT	CASVENDGVNTEAFF
NA	TRBJ2-3	TRBV5-1	TRBD1	TGCGCCAGCAGCTTCCCGACAGGGGTACCAGATACGCAGTATTTT	CASSFPTGVPDTQYF
NA	TRBJ2-2	TRBV28	TRBD2	TGTGCCAGCAGGCAGGGAGGGACCGGGGAGCTGTTTTTT	CASRQGGTGELFF
NA	TRBJ1-2	TRBV6-1	NA	TGTGCCAGCAGTGTTGACACCTGGGATGGCTACACCTTC	CASSVDTWDGYTF
NA	TRBJ1-4	TRBV25-1	NA	TGTGCCAGCAGTGAATATCAGCTAACTAATGAAAAACTGTTTTTT	CASSEYQLTNEKLFF
NA	TRBJ2-3	TRBV6-5	TRBD2	TGTGCCAGCAGTTTAGCGGGAGGTGTTTCGGGAGATACGCAGTATTTT	CASSLAGGVSGDTQYF
NA	TRBJ1-5	TRBV30	NA	TGTGCCTGGAGTAGGGAGTATAGCAATCAGCCCCAGCATTTT	CAWSREYSNQPQHF
NA	TRBJ1-2	TRBV7-9	NA	TGTGCCAGCAGCTTAGCGGCGGTCGATCTTGGCTACACCTTC	CASSLAAVDLGYTF
NA	TRBJ2-1	TRBV10-3	TRBD2	TGTGCCATCAGTTTTTTAGCGGGAGAAACCTACAATGAGCAGTTCTTC	CAISFLAGETYNEQFF
NA	TRBJ2-7	TRBV30	NA	TGTGCCTGGAGTTCTACCTGGGCCTACGAGCAGTACTTC	CAWSSTWAYEQYF
NA	TRBJ1-3	TRBV14	NA	TGTGCCAGCAGAGCACAGGGCTCTGGAAACACCATATATTTT	CASRAQGSGNTIYF
NA	TRBJ2-7	TRBV5-6	NA	TGTGCCAGCACCCCCGGAGGTACAACCCACGAGCAGTACTTC	CASTPGGTTHEQYF
NA	TRBJ1-2	TRBV11-3	TRBD1	TGTGCCAGCAGCCGATACTACCGGGACAGCTCCTCTAACTATGGCTACACCTTC	CASSRYYRDSSSNYGYTF
NA	TRBJ2-2	TRBV7-2	TRBD1	TGTGCCAGCAGCTCGCGACAGGGAAACACCGGGGAGCTGTTTTTT	CASSSRQGNTGELFF
NA	TRBJ2-7	TRBV12-5	TRBD1	TGTGCTAGTGGTTACGTAAAACCGACAGGGTTTCACGAGCAGTACTTC	CASGYVKPTGFHEQYF
NA	TRBJ2-1	TRBV5-1	NA	TGCGCCAGCAGCTTGGCAAGGGACTCCTACAATGAGCAGTTCTTC	CASSLARDSYNEQFF
NA	TRBJ2-3	TRBV2	TRBD2	TGTGCCAGCAGTGTACTAGCGGGTACCACAGATACGCAGTATTTT	CASSVLAGTTDTQYF
NA	TRBJ1-5	TRBV27	NA	TGTGCCAGCAGCTCAACTTCGGGAGGTCAGCCCCAGCATTTT	CASSSTSGGQPQHF
NA	TRBJ1-1	TRBV10-1	NA	TGCGCCAGCAGTGGGGGACAAGCTGAAGCTTTCTTT	CASSGGQAEAFF
once	TRBJ2-7	TRBV14	TRBD1	TGTGCCAGCAGCCCCTTGGACAGGGGAGGCCACGAGCAGTACTTC	CASSPLDRGGHEQYF
NA	TRBJ2-2	TRBV6-5	NA	TGTGCCAGTCAACGGCGACTCGGGGAGCTGTTTTTT	CASQRRLGELFF
NA	TRBJ1-1	TRBV20-1	NA	TGCAGTGCTAGAGCGAACACTGAAGCTTTCTTT	CSARANTEAFF
NA	TRBJ2-3	TRBV5-4	NA	TGTGCCAGCAGCCCCACTCAGGTGGGGGGCCACCGGGATTTT	CASSPTQVGGHRDF
NA	TRBJ2-7	TRBV11-2	TRBD2	TGTGCCAGCAGCTTAGAACTAGCGGGGTTGTCCGAGCAGTACTTC	CASSLELAGLSEQYF
NA	TRBJ1-2	TRBV29-1	NA	TGCAGCGTTGAGTCTCTCTCGCAAGGCGGCTACACCTTC	CSVESLSQGGYTF
NA	TRBJ2-7	TRBV5-1	NA	TGCGCCAGCAGCTTGGGGGATAACGAGCAGTACTTC	CASSLGDNEQYF
NA	TRBJ1-1	TRBV10-3	NA	TGTGCCATCAGAAAGGGGCTGAACACTGAAGCTTTCTTT	CAIRKGLNTEAFF
NA	TRBJ1-1	TRBV4-3	TRBD1	TGCGCCAGCAGCCAGACCGGGACAGTGAACACTGAAGCTTTCTTT	CASSQTGTVNTEAFF
NA	TRBJ1-4	TRBV18	NA	TGTGCCAGCTCAATTGGTGCAACTAATGAAAAACTGTTTTTT	CASSIGATNEKLFF
NA	TRBJ1-1	TRBV6-6	TRBD1	TGTGCCAGCAGTTCTACAGGGGGCTGGACTGAAGCTTTCTTT	CASSSTGGWTEAFF
NA	TRBJ2-3	TRBV7-2	TRBD2	TGTGCCAGCAGCTTAGCTGCTAGCGGGCCCGTCACAGATACGCAGTATTTT	CASSLAASGPVTDTQYF
NA	TRBJ2-7	TRBV19	NA	TGTGCCAGTAGTATAATTGACAGTGCCTACGAGCAGTACTTC	CASSIIDSAYEQYF
NA	TRBJ2-3	TRBV6-5	NA	TGTGCCAGTACTCCGACGGGACTCGGGACAGATACGCAGTATTTT	CASTPTGLGTDTQYF
NA	TRBJ1-6	TRBV2	TRBD1	TGTGCCAGCAGGGGACAGGGGGTCGGGAATTCACCCCTCCACTTT	CASRGQGVGNSPLHF
NA	TRBJ2-7	TRBV27	NA	TGTGCCAGCAGTAGGAGTGGGCCTTGGAGCTACGAGCAGTACTTC	CASSRSGPWSYEQYF
NA	TRBJ2-7	TRBV10-3	NA	TGTGCCATCAGTGTCGGGCTTTTAGCCGCCTACGAGCAGTACTTC	CAISVGLLAAYEQYF
NA	TRBJ2-7	TRBV5-4	TRBD1	TGTGCCAGCAGCCTCGGGCTGACCGGGACAGGGGACTACGAGCAGTACTTC	CASSLGLTGTGDYEQYF
NA	TRBJ1-1	TRBV5-6	NA	TGTGCCAGCAGCTTGACTAGCACAGGGTATACGACTGAAGCTTTCTTT	CASSLTSTGYTTEAFF
once	TRBJ1-1	TRBV30	NA	TGTGCCTGGGGGGTCAGGCTAGGCACTGAAGCTTTCTTT	CAWGVRLGTEAFF
NA	TRBJ1-2	TRBV20-1	NA	TGCAGTGCTAGAACGGGGTATGGCTACACCTTC	CSARTGYGYTF
NA	TRBJ1-3	TRBV28	TRBD1	TGTGCCAGCAGTCCCGGCGGGACAGGGTCTGGAAACACCATATATTTT	CASSPGGTGSGNTIYF
NA	TRBJ1-5	TRBV9	NA	TGTGCCAGCAGCGTAGACAGTAAGCAGCCCCAGCATTTT	CASSVDSKQPQHF
NA	TRBJ1-2	TRBV7-8	NA	TGTGCCAGCAGCTTAAAGCAGCGCTACACCTTC	CASSLKQRYTF
NA	TRBJ2-7	TRBV28	NA	TGTGCCAGCAGCCAAGATACCTACGAGCAGTACTTC	CASSQDTYEQYF
NA	TRBJ2-7	TRBV4-1	NA	TGCGCCAGCAGCCAAGCTAGCGTGTACGAGCAGTACTTC	CASSQASVYEQYF
NA	TRBJ1-1	TRBV30	NA	TGTGCCTGGAGTGTAAGGGCGAACACTGAAGCTTTCTTT	CAWSVRANTEAFF
NA	TRBJ2-1	TRBV10-1	NA	TGCGCCAGCAGCCAGAATAGCTACGAGCAGTTCTTC	CASSQNSYEQFF
NA	TRBJ2-7	TRBV7-8	TRBD2	TGTGCCAGCAGCTTAGTACTAGCGGACTACGAGCAGTACTTC	CASSLVLADYEQYF
once	TRBJ1-5	TRBV6-5	TRBD1	TGTGCCAGCAGTTGGACAGGGGGCGTCAATCAGCCCCAGCATTTT	CASSWTGGVNQPQHF
NA	TRBJ1-1	TRBV7-2	NA	TGTGCCAGCAGCCTCCGGTGGAACACTGAAGCTTTCTTT	CASSLRWNTEAFF